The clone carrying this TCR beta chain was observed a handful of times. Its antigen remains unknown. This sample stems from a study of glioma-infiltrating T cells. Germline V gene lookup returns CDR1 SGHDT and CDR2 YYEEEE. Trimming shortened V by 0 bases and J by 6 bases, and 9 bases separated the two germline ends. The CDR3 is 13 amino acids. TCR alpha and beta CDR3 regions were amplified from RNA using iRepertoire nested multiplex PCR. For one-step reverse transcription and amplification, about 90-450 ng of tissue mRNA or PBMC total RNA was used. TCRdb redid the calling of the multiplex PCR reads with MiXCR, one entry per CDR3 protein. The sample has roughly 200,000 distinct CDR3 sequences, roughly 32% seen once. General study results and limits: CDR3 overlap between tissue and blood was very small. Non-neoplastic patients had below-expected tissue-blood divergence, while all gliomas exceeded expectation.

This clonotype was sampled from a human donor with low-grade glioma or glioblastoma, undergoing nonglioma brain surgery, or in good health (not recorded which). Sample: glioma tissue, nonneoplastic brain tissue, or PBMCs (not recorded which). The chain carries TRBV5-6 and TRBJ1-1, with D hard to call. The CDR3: CASSLVQLPEAFF. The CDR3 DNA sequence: TGTGCCAGCAGCTTGGTTCAGCTCCCTGAAGCTTTCTTT. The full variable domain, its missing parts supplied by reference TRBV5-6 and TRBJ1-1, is DAGVTQSPTHLIKTRGQQVTLRCSPKSGHDTVSWYQQALGQGPQFIFQYYEEEERQRGNFPDRFSGHQFPNYSSELNVNALLLGDSALYLCASSLVQLPEAFFGQGTRLTVV.